The 26 T cell receptor beta chains given below trace back to one sample, sequenced in a study of blood T cell repertoires in COVID-19. The protocol was immunoSEQ multiplex PCR, while the TCRdb copy is restricted to in-frame clones and leaves out a portion. The table records around 250,000 clones, approximately 82% of them present only once. Material: peripheral blood. The origin of the receptors is a woman between 18 and 30 years old with acute or convalescent COVID-19.

This clone was picked up a small number of times. The chain carries TRBV20-1 and TRBJ2-7; D unresolved. Germline CDR1 reads DFQATT; CDR2 reads SNEGSKA (reference sequence). Trimming pared 5 bases from V and 6 bases from J, leaving 11 bases between. This CDR3 has 11 residues. CDR3 amino acids: CSAGPVAEQYF. The CDR3, as DNA: TGCAGTGCTGGCCCAGTCGCCGAGCAGTACTTC.

This chain joins TRBV19 and TRBJ2-1; TRBD2 matches at 8 bases. The CDR3 runs to 14 residues. The germline V gene has CDR1 LNHDA and CDR2 SQIVND (reference sequence). V shed 3 bases and J 4 bases; nucleotides not matched to a gene: 2. CDR3 loop: CASSMTSAYNEQFF. CDR3 in DNA: TGTGCCAGTAGTATGACTAGCGCGTACAATGAGCAGTTCTTC.

CDR3 sequence: CAISESLGQGLAGGGFEQFF. For the CDR3, the DNA is TGTGCCATCAGTGAGTCATTAGGACAGGGTCTAGCGGGAGGAGGTTTTGAGCAGTTCTTC. The chain links TRBV10-3 to TRBJ2-1; TRBD2 matches at 11 bases. This CDR3 is built from 20 residues. V dropped 0 bases and J dropped 9; count of bases not matched to a gene: 19. Germline V CDR1 and CDR2: ENHRY, SYGVKD.

The chain recombines TRBV7-2 with TRBJ2-7; TRBD2 agrees at 9 bases. J lost 6 bases, V lost 1 base, and 7 bases had no gene match. From germline, CDR1 is SGHTA and CDR2 FQGNSA. The CDR3 has 15 residues. The CDR3 DNA follows: TGTGCCAGCAGCTTAGTGTCTCGCGGGAGGGGCGAGCAGTACTTC. Protein sequence: CASSLVSRGRGEQYF.

The chain uses TRBV30 and TRBJ1-2; 8 bases align to TRBD1. The CDR3 is 16 amino acids. J lost 6 bases, V lost 0 bases, and 12 bases had no gene match. Germline CDR1 is GTSNPN and CDR2 is SVGIG (reference sequence). The CDR3 DNA follows: TGTGCCTGGAGTGTAAACTTTGCAGGGGGCTCCGATGGCTACACCTTC. Its translation: CAWSVNFAGGSDGYTF.

This clone was picked up one time. This chain connects TRBV10-1 to TRBJ2-1; a weak D match, TRBD2 (5 bases). The CDR3 contains 15 residues. The germline V and J ends were trimmed by 0 bases and 2 bases, with 8 bases remaining between them. Germline V gives CDR1 WNHNN, CDR2 SYGVQD (reference sequence). The CDR3 loop reads CASSESTGTYNEQFF. Here the CDR3 DNA reads TGCGCCAGCAGTGAGTCAACGGGAACCTACAATGAGCAGTTCTTC.

This clone showed up just a few times. The chain uses TRBV7-2 and TRBJ2-1; 7 nucleotides align to TRBD2. V lost 3 bases, J lost 4 bases, and 15 bases stayed unmatched. Germline loops: CDR1 SGHTA, CDR2 FQGNSA. The CDR3 runs 18 residues. The CDR3 is CASSFRASGFGAYNEQFF. The DNA of the CDR3 is TGTGCCAGCAGCTTTAGGGCTAGCGGCTTTGGAGCTTACAATGAGCAGTTCTTC.

The chain's CDR3 is CASNPTLGWDQETQYF. CDR3 nucleotides: TGCGCCAGCAATCCGACACTAGGTTGGGACCAAGAGACCCAGTACTTC. J is TRBJ2-5 and V is TRBV4-1, with D possibly TRBD2 on 5 matching bases. CDR1 is MGHRA, CDR2 YSYEKL, per germline. CDR3 size: 16 residues. The germline V and J ends were trimmed by 7 bases and 0 bases, with 18 bases remaining between them.

The chain employs TRBV3-1 (or the pseudogene TRBV3-2) and TRBJ2-1, with D possibly TRBD2 on 6 matching bases. This CDR3 region has 17 residues. V lost 1 base and J lost 3, with 16 bases in between. Per germline, CDR1 LGHDT and CDR2 YNNKEL (reference sequence). DNA for the CDR3: TGTGCCAGCAGCCAAGTATCGGGACTCGGGTTCTACAATGAGCAGTTCTTC. Translated, it gives CASSQVSGLGFYNEQFF.

The chain employs TRBV27 and TRBJ2-3; 10 bases match TRBD2. The V segment lost 7 bases and the J segment 0 bases; nucleotides outside the gene matches: 1. The CDR3 length is 14 residues. Looked up from germline, CDR1 is MNHEY and CDR2 is SMNVEV (reference sequence). The CDR3 sequence is CASKTSGSTDTQYF. As DNA, the CDR3 is TGTGCCAGCAAGACTAGCGGGAGCACAGATACGCAGTATTTT.

The rearrangement links TRBV30 to TRBJ1-5; 9 bases agree with TRBD1. V lost 5 bases, J lost 0 bases, and 2 bases stayed unmatched. Germline CDR1 reads GTSNPN; CDR2 reads SVGIG (reference sequence). The CDR3 contains 14 residues. The CDR3 region is CAWDRGTSNQPQHF. The CDR3 DNA follows: TGTGCCTGGGACAGGGGGACTAGCAATCAGCCCCAGCATTTT. The variable domain in full, completed from reference TRBV30 and TRBJ1-5, reads SQTIHQWPATLVQPVGSPLSLECTVEGTSNPNLYWYRQAAGRGLQLLFYSVGIGQISSEVPQNLSASRPQDRQFILSSKKLLLSDSGFYLCAWDRGTSNQPQHFGDGTRLSIL.

This sequence joins TRBV4-1 and TRBJ2-7, with 9 positions matching TRBD1. This CDR3 spans 16 amino acids. After removal of 2 bases from V and 2 bases from J, the junction contained 7 bases not matched to a gene. Looked up from germline, CDR1 is MGHRA and CDR2 is YSYEKL. The CDR3 reads CASSQTAGTGTYEQYF. In DNA form, the CDR3 reads TGCGCCAGCAGCCAAACCGCCGGGACAGGGACCTACGAGCAGTACTTC.

V gene TRBV18 combines with J gene TRBJ2-5; D ambiguous. Trimming took off 6 bases at V and 5 bases at J, with 7 bases between the two ends. Germline CDR1 and CDR2: KGHSH and LQKENI. The CDR3 is 11 amino acids. CDR3 bases: TGTGCCAGCTCTGAACGGGAGACCCAGTACTTC. This encodes CASSERETQYF.

The chain carries TRBV18 and TRBJ2-5; the match to TRBD1 covers 7 bases. The CDR3 spans 15 residues. Germline loops: CDR1 KGHSH, CDR2 LQKENI. V shed 3 bases and J 5 bases; nucleotides not matched to a gene: 9. The CDR3 loop is CASSPRQGKRETQYF. CDR3 coding DNA: TGTGCCAGCTCACCGAGACAGGGAAAGAGGGAGACCCAGTACTTC.

The V call is TRBV6-1, the J call TRBJ1-6, with D maybe TRBD1 (5 bases). V lost 3 bases to trimming and J lost 0 bases, with 6 bases between them. The CDR3 sequence is 15 residues long. Germline CDR1 is MNHNS and CDR2 is SASEGT. The CDR3: CASSDQGSYNSPLHF. The CDR3 DNA follows: TGTGCCAGCAGTGACCAGGGCTCCTATAATTCACCCCTCCACTTT.

The genes are TRBV19 and TRBJ2-7; 8 bases match TRBD2. CDR1 and CDR2 (germline): LNHDA, SQIVND (reference sequence). The CDR3 length is 16 residues. The V gene end was trimmed by 4 bases and the J gene end by 6 bases; junction bases not matched to a gene: 14. The CDR3 nucleotides are TGTGCCAGTAGTACGTTCCCCGGGAGCCGGGGGGGCGAGCAGTACTTC. This sequence encodes CASSTFPGSRGGEQYF. The full variable domain, completed using reference TRBV19 and TRBJ2-7, is DGGITQSPKYLFRKEGQNVTLSCEQNLNHDAMYWYRQDPGQGLRLIYYSQIVNDFQKGDIAEGYSVSREKKESFPLTVTSAQKNPTAFYLCASSTFPGSRGGEQYFGPGTRLTVT.

This clone was seen only a few times. This rearrangement joins TRBV27 to TRBJ1-5, with D maybe TRBD1 (5 bases). CDR1 is MNHEY and CDR2 is SMNVEV in the germline V gene (reference sequence). With 8 bases removed from V and 6 bases from J, the gap between germline ends came to 8 bases. The CDR3 runs to 11 residues. CDR3 in amino acids: CASGGVQPQHF. The DNA of the CDR3 is TGTGCCAGCGGGGGGGTTCAGCCCCAGCATTTT.

The genes are TRBV6-5 and TRBJ2-2; the match to TRBD1 covers 7 bases. Germline V lookup: CDR1 MNHEY, CDR2 SVGAGI. CDR3 size: 15 residues. The V gene end was trimmed by 7 bases and the J gene end by 4 bases; junction bases not matched to a gene: 9. CDR3 in DNA: TGTGCCAGCAAGCCCGTGACAGGGCCCACCGGGGAGCTGTTTTTT. Amino acids: CASKPVTGPTGELFF.

This chain connects TRBV7-6 to TRBJ1-4, with a possible D match to TRBD1 (6 bases). The germline gives CDR1 SGHVS, CDR2 FNYEAQ. The CDR3 sequence is 15 residues long. The V gene lost 4 bases and the J gene lost 8 bases, with 17 bases spanning the gap. DNA for the CDR3: TGTGCCAGCAGCTCCTCTTCGGGACATTCGGAAAAACTGTTTTTT. Protein sequence: CASSSSSGHSEKLFF.

This clone was observed a handful of times. This chain connects TRBV10-3 to TRBJ2-1; TRBD2 aligns across 9 bases. Trimming removed 4 bases from V and 3 bases from J; junction bases left unmatched: 4. CDR1 ENHRY and CDR2 SYGVKD come from the germline V gene. This CDR3 region has 15 residues. The CDR3 loop is CAISASGIDYNEQFF. The CDR3 DNA is TGTGCCATCAGTGCTAGCGGGATTGACTACAATGAGCAGTTCTTC.

The chain carries TRBV7-8 and TRBJ2-2; TRBD2 matches at 13 bases. Looked up from germline, CDR1 is SGHVS and CDR2 is FQNEAQ. V dropped 4 bases and J dropped 6; count of bases not matched to a gene: 5. This CDR3 contains 16 residues. The CDR3 DNA sequence: TGTGCCAGCAGCTACACTAGCGGGAGGGACGCCGGGGAGCTGTTTTTT. Amino acid sequence: CASSYTSGRDAGELFF.

This sequence joins TRBV4-3 and TRBJ2-5, with 9 positions matching TRBD1. Germline V gene lookup returns CDR1 LGHNA and CDR2 YSLEER. This CDR3 region has 14 residues. After removal of 10 bases from V and 3 bases from J, the junction contained 9 bases not matched to a gene. The CDR3 is CATVDRGGKETQYF. Here the CDR3 DNA reads TGCGCCACCGTGGACAGGGGCGGTAAAGAGACCCAGTACTTC.

J is TRBJ1-2 and V is TRBV7-2; 8 bases agree with TRBD1. Germline V lookup: CDR1 SGHTA, CDR2 FQGNSA. This CDR3 has 14 amino acids. V lost 2 bases to trimming and J lost 4 bases; unmatched junction nucleotides: 3. CDR3 DNA sequence: TGTGCCAGCAGCTTACTAGGACAGGGCTATGGCTACACCTTC. Its protein is CASSLLGQGYGYTF.

The V call is TRBV6-2 or TRBV6-3, the J call TRBJ1-3; D possibly corresponds to TRBD1 (6 bases). The CDR3 runs to 19 residues. Trimming cost V 2 bases and J 1 base, with 21 bases left between them. Germline values: CDR1 MNHEY, CDR2 SVGEGT. CDR3 protein: CASSYTGQLPSLSGNTIYF. Here the CDR3 DNA reads TGTGCCAGCAGTTACACCGGACAGCTCCCCTCTTTATCTGGAAACACCATATATTTT.

The chain carries TRBV24-1 and TRBJ2-1; 12 positions match TRBD2. Trimming cost V 3 bases and J 0 bases; bases outside gene matches: 2. The CDR3 contains 17 residues. In germline, CDR1 is KGHDR, CDR2 SFDVKD. CDR3 DNA sequence: TGTGCCACCAGTGATGCGACTAGCGGGGGCTCCTACAATGAGCAGTTCTTC. Its protein product is CATSDATSGGSYNEQFF.

J is TRBJ1-2 and V is TRBV28; TRBD1 might be the D (6 bases). The CDR3 sequence is 16 residues long. The germline CDR1 and CDR2 sequences are MDHEN and SYDVKM. V was cut by 6 bases and J by 6 bases, with 23 bases left in between. The CDR3: CASRKVARGGWDGYTF. In nucleotides, the CDR3 is TGTGCCAGCAGAAAGGTGGCCCGAGGGGGTTGGGATGGCTACACCTTC.